This TCR beta chain was recovered during a study of CD8 T cells in Susac syndrome. V was cut by 4 bases and J by 3 bases, with 15 bases left in between. The CDR3 is 15 residues long. CDR1 and CDR2 (germline): SGHNT, YYREEE (reference sequence). RNA in amounts of about 0.45 to 1 ug was reverse transcribed with random hexamers. Across 54 Vbeta and 13 Jbeta, TCR beta CDR3 was amplified with immunoSEQ multiplex PCR. TCRdb reprocessed the immunoSEQ multiplex PCR reads with MiXCR, giving one entry per CDR3 protein. This sample has tens of thousands of distinct CDR3 sequences, with roughly nine tenths found just once. Sequencing targeted TCR beta in T cells from blood (CD8+ and CD4+). It was negative isolation that provided the CD8+ and CD4+ T cells, whereas TEMRA cells were enriched by FACS.

The rearrangement joins TRBV5-4 to TRBJ2-3, with D perhaps matching TRBD2 (6 bases). The sample comprised CD8+ T cells from PBMCs. The receptor comes from a human donor with multiple sclerosis. The CDR3 here is CASSLSGEGTDTQYF. The CDR3 DNA sequence: TGTGCCAGCAGCCTCTCGGGAGAGGGGACAGATACGCAGTATTTT.